The present TCR beta chain was sequenced within a study of blood T cell repertoires in COVID-19. Profiled with immunoSEQ multiplex PCR; TCRdb holds only in-frame clones, not every one. Among approximately 50,000 clones listed, roughly 85% were seen once. The count of this clone is one. This clonotype was obtained from a man aged 55 to 70 with acute or convalescent COVID-19. Specimen: peripheral blood.

The CDR3 DNA reads as TGCGCCAGCAGCTTGGACCCTTGGCGGGAGAAAGAGGACGAGCAGTACTTC. The encoded protein is CASSLDPWREKEDEQYF. The V and J genes are TRBV5-1 and TRBJ2-7, with 7 bases matching TRBD2. Germline lookup yields CDR1 SGHRS and CDR2 YFSETQ. V gave up 0 bases and J gave up 5 bases; unmatched junction bases: 14. The CDR3 contains 17 residues.